A selection of T cell receptor beta chains follows, all from one sample in a study of response to subunit inactivated influenza vaccine. TCRdb reprocessed the RT-PCR reads with MiXCR, giving one entry per CDR3 protein. The repertoire includes some 550,000 distinct CDR3 sequences, 20% to 25% of them detected once, and 2.5% to 3.5% sits in the top ten. In addition, the sample was reused for a study of T cells expressing NK-cell markers.

Sequences were derived from CD4+ T cells sorted from PBMCs, sampled 11 to 12 days after vaccination. All receptors derive from a middle-aged man who received an inactivated influenza vaccine. The CDR3 runs from the conserved cysteine through the conserved F or W. The D gene is left open where the match is weak. Rows give clone size only sometimes, using once, few, many, or a class for an expanded clone.

CDR3nt: TGCAGCGTTGGGACTAGCGGTATACTTTACAATGAGCAGTTCTTC; CDR3aa: CSVGTSGILYNEQFF; j_gene: TRBJ2-1; v_gene: TRBV29-1; abundance: .; d_gene: TRBD2
CDR3nt: TGTGCCAGCTCACCACCGGGGGGCTCTAGCTCCTACAATGAGCAGTTCTTC; CDR3aa: CASSPPGGSSSYNEQFF; j_gene: TRBJ2-1; v_gene: TRBV18; abundance: .; d_gene: .
CDR3nt: TGTGCCAGTCTTAGAGAGATGATCTACGAGCAGTACTTC; CDR3aa: CASLREMIYEQYF; j_gene: TRBJ2-7; v_gene: TRBV25-1; abundance: .; d_gene: .
CDR3nt: TGTGCCAGCAGCCTGGCCCGGGGGCTCAATCAGCCCCAGCATTTT; CDR3aa: CASSLARGLNQPQHF; j_gene: TRBJ1-5; v_gene: TRBV7-2; abundance: .; d_gene: .
CDR3nt: TGTGCCAGCAGTTTCCGGGGGGGAAGTGAAAAACTGTTTTTT; CDR3aa: CASSFRGGSEKLFF; j_gene: TRBJ1-4; v_gene: TRBV28; abundance: few; d_gene: .
CDR3nt: TGTGCCACCAGTGATTTCGGGCTAGCGGGGTACAATGAGCAGTTCTTC; CDR3aa: CATSDFGLAGYNEQFF; j_gene: TRBJ2-1; v_gene: TRBV24-1; abundance: .; d_gene: TRBD2
CDR3nt: TGTGCCAGCCCTCTACGCGGGACCTCCTACGAGCAGTACTTC; CDR3aa: CASPLRGTSYEQYF; j_gene: TRBJ2-7; v_gene: TRBV2; abundance: .; d_gene: .
CDR3nt: TGTGCCAGCGCGACAGGGGGCGCAAACACCGGGGAGCTGTTTTTT; CDR3aa: CASATGGANTGELFF; j_gene: TRBJ2-2; v_gene: TRBV12-3/TRBV12-4; abundance: .; d_gene: TRBD1
CDR3nt: TGCAGCGTGACTTGGACAGGGAGGCAAGAGACCCAGTACTTC; CDR3aa: CSVTWTGRQETQYF; j_gene: TRBJ2-5; v_gene: TRBV29-1; abundance: few; d_gene: TRBD1
CDR3nt: TGTGCCAGCAGCATCCGGGACACTTACTCTATTTCTGGGGCCAACGTCCTGACTTTC; CDR3aa: CASSIRDTYSISGANVLTF; j_gene: TRBJ2-6; v_gene: TRBV7-8; abundance: few; d_gene: .
CDR3nt: TGTGCCAGCAGTGACGACAGGGCCGTTGCCACTGAAGCTTTCTTT; CDR3aa: CASSDDRAVATEAFF; j_gene: TRBJ1-1; v_gene: TRBV2; abundance: once; d_gene: TRBD1
CDR3nt: TGTGCCACCAGCAGACAGGATTATGGCTACACCTTC; CDR3aa: CATSRQDYGYTF; j_gene: TRBJ1-2; v_gene: TRBV15; abundance: .; d_gene: .